This entry is about one T cell receptor beta chain. The antigen remains undetermined. V was pared by 3 bases and J by 4 bases, with 8 bases between. The CDR3 consists of 13 residues. Germline lookup yields CDR1 MNHEY and CDR2 SMNVEV (reference sequence). The data originate from a study of cytomegalovirus exposure and HLA in healthy donors. Findings and limits, study-wide: The study put 150 to 200 TCR beta chains on its list as cytomegalovirus-associated. Serostatus for CMV was the only available immune exposure information. Later analysis suggested links between common viral pathogens and several top significant clusters.

Primers for the PCR totalled 60 Vbeta and 13 Jbeta. The authors' processing: In a later analysis, around 11 million of about 80 million unique beta chains occurred in at least two donors. The table came from immunoSEQ multiplex PCR; TCRdb's copy has only in-frame clones and leaves some out. Clonal size and the V and J genes are those of that table, whereas D and trimming came from the DNA. The table includes more than 95,000 clones, roughly 9.9% detected once. V is TRBV27 and J is TRBJ2-3; D unclear. The sequencing input was PBMCs. The TCR was taken from a man aged 25-40 years in good health and CMV-seronegative. CDR3 region: CASSFLASDTQYF. The CDR3 region has the DNA TGTGCCAGCAGTTTCCTCGCGTCAGATACGCAGTATTTT.